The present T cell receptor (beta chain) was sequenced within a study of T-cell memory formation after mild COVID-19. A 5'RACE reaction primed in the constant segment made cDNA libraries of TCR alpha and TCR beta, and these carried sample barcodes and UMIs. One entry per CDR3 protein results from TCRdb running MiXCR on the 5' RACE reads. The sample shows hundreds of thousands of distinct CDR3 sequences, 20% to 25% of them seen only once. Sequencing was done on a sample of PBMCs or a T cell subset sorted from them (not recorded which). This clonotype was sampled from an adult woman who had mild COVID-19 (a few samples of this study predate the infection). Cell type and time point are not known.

The DNA of the CDR3 is TGTGCCAGCAGTTTAGTCGGGGCCGGACAAGAGACCCAGTACTTC. Protein sequence: CASSLVGAGQETQYF. This sequence joins TRBV12-3 or TRBV12-4 and TRBJ2-5; D possibly uses TRBD1 or TRBD2 (5 bases each). The CDR3 consists of 15 residues. Trimming took off 1 base at V and 2 bases at J, with 11 bases between the two ends.